This TCR beta chain came from a study of cytomegalovirus exposure and HLA in healthy donors. This clone is labeled as medium-sized (0.01 to 0.1%). Sequenced by immunoSEQ multiplex PCR; TCRdb stores in-frame clones only, minus some. The repertoire includes over 150,000 clones, 70% to 90% of them detected once, and 5.7% sits in the top ten. Sequences were obtained from PBMCs. The sequence derives from a woman aged 25 to 39 in good health and CMV-seronegative.

The CDR3 spells CASSEVGGQNSPLHF. CDR3 in DNA: TGTGCCAGCAGTGAAGTTGGGGGGCAGAATTCACCCCTCCACTTT. This chain joins TRBV6-1 and TRBJ1-6, with a weak D call TRBD1 (6 bases). Trimming removed 1 base at V and 7 bases at J, with 11 bases between. Per germline, CDR1 MNHNS and CDR2 SASEGT. The CDR3 consists of 15 residues.